This is a list of T cell receptor beta chains from one sample in a study of blood T cell repertoires in COVID-19. Sequenced by immunoSEQ multiplex PCR; TCRdb stores in-frame clones only, minus some. The data show around 97,000 clones, nearly 90% seen once. Specimen: peripheral blood. The receptors were sampled from a man aged 50 to 60 in a cohort sampled during active COVID-19. Both conserved end residues are part of each CDR3. Each record gives: J gene, V gene, D gene, clone size, CDR3 DNA, CDR3 protein. The D gene is left open where the match is weak. Size tells how often a clone was seen (once, few, many) or the class of an expanded clone, and some rows leave it out.

TRBJ2-3 TRBV19 TRBD2 NA TGTGCCAGTAGTAAGGAGCGGGGGGTCACAGATACGCAGTATTTT CASSKERGVTDTQYF
TRBJ1-5 TRBV27 NA NA TGTGCCAGCAGTTTATCCCTTGGAGGGGCGGTCTTCCCCCAGCATTTT CASSLSLGGAVFPQHF
TRBJ1-4 TRBV2 TRBD1 NA TGTGCCAGCAGCGCTAACAGGGGGGACGAAAAACTGTTTTTT CASSANRGDEKLFF
TRBJ2-2 TRBV7-8 NA NA TGTGCCAGCAGCTTATTTGCGGGGGCTACCGGGGAGCTGTTTTTT CASSLFAGATGELFF
TRBJ2-5 TRBV20-1 NA NA TGCAGTGCTAGTCGAGAGCCAGGGGATCAAGAGACCCAGTACTTC CSASREPGDQETQYF
TRBJ2-4 TRBV19 TRBD2 NA TGTGCCAGTAGTATAGGACTAGCTGTGGACATTCAGTACTTC CASSIGLAVDIQYF
TRBJ2-4 TRBV25-1 NA NA TGTGCCAGCAGCCCCCTAGCCAAAAACATTCAGTACTTC CASSPLAKNIQYF
TRBJ2-1 TRBV27 NA once TGTGCCAGCAGCCCGTACGGGGGAGGCGCGGAGCAGTTCTTC CASSPYGGGAEQFF
TRBJ2-1 TRBV2 NA NA TGTGCCAGCAGTCCAACAGACACCTCCTACAATGGACAGTTCTTC CASSPTDTSYNGQFF
TRBJ1-6 TRBV11-3 TRBD1 NA TGTGCCAGCAGCTCGACAGGGGTGAATTCACCCCTCCACTTT CASSSTGVNSPLHF
TRBJ1-3 TRBV5-1 NA NA TGCGCCAGCAGCCCCACGATGGGGCACGGAAACACCATATATTTT CASSPTMGHGNTIYF
TRBJ1-4 TRBV6-5 NA NA TGTGCCAGCAGACCCAAGAATGAGGAAAAACTGTTTTTT CASRPKNEEKLFF
TRBJ2-7 TRBV7-2 NA NA TGTGCCAGCAGCTTGGGTAGCGGCGGTTCCTACGAGCAGTACTTC CASSLGSGGSYEQYF
TRBJ2-1 TRBV19 TRBD1 NA TGTGCCAGTAGAACAGAAACAGGGGGCGTGTACAATGAGCAGTTCTTC CASRTETGGVYNEQFF
TRBJ1-6 TRBV15 TRBD1 NA TGTGCCACCAGCAGCCGGGACAGCAGTTCACCCCTCCACTTT CATSSRDSSSPLHF
TRBJ1-5 TRBV11-2 NA NA TGTGCCAGCAGCACCAGGGTGAACCAGCCCCAGCATTTT CASSTRVNQPQHF
TRBJ2-1 TRBV29-1 NA NA TGCAGCGTTGAAACCCTACCGCTTGAGCAGTTCTTC CSVETLPLEQFF
TRBJ1-2 TRBV28 NA few TGTGCCAGCAGTTTCATCCAGGGTGGCTACACCTTC CASSFIQGGYTF
TRBJ1-2 TRBV19 TRBD1 NA TGTGCCAGTAAGGGACAGCCTACAACTCATGGCTACACCTTC CASKGQPTTHGYTF
TRBJ2-1 TRBV19 TRBD1 NA TGTGCCAGCACCGGGACAGAAAACTACAATGAGCAGTTCTTC CASTGTENYNEQFF
TRBJ1-5 TRBV15 TRBD1 NA TGTGCCACCAGATCACAGGGGAATGGGAATCAGCCCCAGCATTTT CATRSQGNGNQPQHF
TRBJ2-1 TRBV19 TRBD2 once TGTGCCAGTAGTATCCAGCGGGGGGCCTATGAGCAGTTCTTC CASSIQRGAYEQFF
TRBJ2-1 TRBV6-5 TRBD2 NA TGTGCCAGCAGCCCAGGACTAGCCTACAATGAGCAGTTCTTC CASSPGLAYNEQFF
TRBJ1-3 TRBV3-1/TRBV3-2 NA once TGTGCCAGCAGAGACGGGATGGCGGGGGGAAACACCATATATTTT CASRDGMAGGNTIYF
TRBJ1-6 TRBV25-1 NA NA TGTGCCAGCAGTAGGGGTCTGGATTCACCCCTCCACTTT CASSRGLDSPLHF
TRBJ2-5 TRBV7-2 TRBD2 NA TGTGCCAGCAGGGGGGGGGAGACCCAGTACTTC CASRGGETQYF
TRBJ1-5 TRBV12-3/TRBV12-4 NA NA TGTGCCAGCAGTTTAGCGCAGGGGCCCCAGCATTTT CASSLAQGPQHF
TRBJ2-1 TRBV12-3/TRBV12-4 NA once TGTGCCAGCAGCTCGAGGGCTGAGCAGTTCTTC CASSSRAEQFF
TRBJ1-3 TRBV6-5 NA NA TGTGCCAGCAGGCAGTCCATCTCTGGAAACACCATATATTTT CASRQSISGNTIYF
TRBJ2-7 TRBV7-2 TRBD1 NA TGTGCCAGCAGCCCCCAGACAGGGATCTCCTACGAGCAGTACTTC CASSPQTGISYEQYF
TRBJ2-3 TRBV4-2 NA NA TGTGCCAGCAGCCAAGGGGCGGGGAGCACAGATACGCAGTATTTT CASSQGAGSTDTQYF
TRBJ2-7 TRBV28 TRBD1 NA TGTGCCAGCAGCCGGGACAGGGCCTACGAGCAGTACTTC CASSRDRAYEQYF